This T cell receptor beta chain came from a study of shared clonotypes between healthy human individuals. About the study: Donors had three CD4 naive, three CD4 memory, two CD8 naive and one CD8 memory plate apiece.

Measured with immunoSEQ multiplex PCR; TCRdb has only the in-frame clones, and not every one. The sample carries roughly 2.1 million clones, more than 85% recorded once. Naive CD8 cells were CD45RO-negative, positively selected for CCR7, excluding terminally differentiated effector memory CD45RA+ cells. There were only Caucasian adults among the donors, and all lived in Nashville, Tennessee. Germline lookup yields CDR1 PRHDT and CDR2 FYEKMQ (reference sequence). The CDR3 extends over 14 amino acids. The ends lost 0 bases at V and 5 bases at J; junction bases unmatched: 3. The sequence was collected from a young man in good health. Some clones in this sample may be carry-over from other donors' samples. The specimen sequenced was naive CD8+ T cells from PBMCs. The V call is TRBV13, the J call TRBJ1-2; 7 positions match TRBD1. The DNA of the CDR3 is TGTGCCAGCAGCTTAGGGACAGGGATTTATGGCTACACCTTC. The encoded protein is CASSLGTGIYGYTF.